These 5 T cell receptor beta chains share one sample of origin, sequenced in a study of T-cell reconstitution after alpha-beta-depleted transplantation in children. The TCRbeta library was prepared with unique molecular identifiers. MiXCR was run by TCRdb on the PCR reads, yielding one entry per CDR3 protein. The repertoire holds under 140,000 distinct CDR3 sequences, 10% seen once, with 8% in the top ten. This specimen was PBMCs from the stem cell graft donor, taken from the stem cell graft. The receptors come from a human donor who donated a stem cell graft to a child with acute lymphoblastic leukemia.

Many counts were recorded for this clonotype. The genes are TRBV9 and TRBJ1-5; TRBD1 is a possible D gene (6 bases). Trimming took off 0 bases at V and 10 bases at J, with 17 bases between the two ends. The CDR3 loop spans 15 amino acids. Germline CDR1 SGDLS, CDR2 YYNGEE. CDR3 nucleotides: TGTGCCAGCAGCGTAGGCCCAGGGGTTCAAGGACCCCAGCATTTT. Amino acids: CASSVGPGVQGPQHF.

The table lists this clonotype with many counts. This chain connects TRBV5-1 to TRBJ1-4; D gene ambiguous. Germline CDR1 and CDR2: SGHRS and YFSETQ. This CDR3 spans 15 amino acids. Trimming removed 4 bases from V and 3 bases from J, with 13 bases in between. The CDR3 loop reads CASSPTAGANEKLFF. In DNA form, the CDR3 reads TGCGCCAGCAGCCCGACGGCAGGTGCTAATGAAAAACTGTTTTTT.

This clonotype was counted ten times or more. The V gene is TRBV20-1, the J gene TRBJ2-1, with 7 bases lining up with TRBD2. Trimming cost V 1 base and J 6 bases; bases outside gene matches: 6. The V gene's germline CDR1 is DFQATT and CDR2 SNEGSKA (reference sequence). CDR3 size: 14 residues. The CDR3 is CSARVPAGLNEQFF. The CDR3 bases are TGCAGTGCTAGAGTGCCAGCGGGGCTCAATGAGCAGTTCTTC.

In the case of this clonotype: One end of the junction is discordant with germline, which a read error may explain. The rearrangement links TRBV19 to TRBJ1-1; D uncertain. Germline loops: CDR1 LNHDA, CDR2 SQIVND (reference sequence). The CDR3 loop spans 13 amino acids. The CDR3 here is CASSPRLNTEAFF. In nucleotides, the CDR3 is TGTGCCAGTAGTCCCCGATTGAACACTGAAGCTTTCTTC.

This clonotype was observed many times. The V and J genes are TRBV6-2 or TRBV6-3 and TRBJ2-1, with 8 bases aligning to TRBD2. CDR1 and CDR2 from the germline V gene are MNHEY and SVGEGT. V was clipped by 0 bases and J by 8 bases; unmatched bases: 3. The CDR3 covers 14 residues. CDR3 coding DNA: TGTGCCAGCAGTTACTCCGGGAGGGGCTATGAGCAGTTCTTC. It encodes CASSYSGRGYEQFF.